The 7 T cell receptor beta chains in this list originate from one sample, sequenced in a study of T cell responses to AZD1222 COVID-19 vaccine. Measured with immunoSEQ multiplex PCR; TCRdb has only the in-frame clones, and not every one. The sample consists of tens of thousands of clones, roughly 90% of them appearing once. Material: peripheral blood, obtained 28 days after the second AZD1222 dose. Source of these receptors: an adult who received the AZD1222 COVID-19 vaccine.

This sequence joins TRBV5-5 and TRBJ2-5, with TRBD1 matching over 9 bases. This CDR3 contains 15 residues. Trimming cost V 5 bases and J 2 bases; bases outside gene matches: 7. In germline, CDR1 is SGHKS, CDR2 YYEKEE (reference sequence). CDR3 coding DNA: TGTGCCAGCAGGTCGCCGGGACAGGGACAAGAGACCCAGTACTTC. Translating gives CASRSPGQGQETQYF.

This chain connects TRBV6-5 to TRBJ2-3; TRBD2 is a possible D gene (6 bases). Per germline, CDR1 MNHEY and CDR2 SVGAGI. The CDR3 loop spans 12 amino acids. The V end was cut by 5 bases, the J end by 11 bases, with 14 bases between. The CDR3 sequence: CASSTPGLEQYF. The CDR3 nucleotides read TGTGCCAGCAGTACACCGGGACTTGAGCAGTATTTT.

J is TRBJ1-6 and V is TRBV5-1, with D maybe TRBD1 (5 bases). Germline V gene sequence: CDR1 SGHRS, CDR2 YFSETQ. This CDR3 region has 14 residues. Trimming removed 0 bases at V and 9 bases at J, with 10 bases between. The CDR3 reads CASSLEGRASPLHF. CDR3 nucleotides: TGCGCCAGCAGCTTGGAAGGCAGGGCTTCACCCCTCCACTTT.

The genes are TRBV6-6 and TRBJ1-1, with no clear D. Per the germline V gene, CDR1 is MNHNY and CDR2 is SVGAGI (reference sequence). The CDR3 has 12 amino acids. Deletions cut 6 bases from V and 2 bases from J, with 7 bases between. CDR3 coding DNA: TGTGCCAGCAGGCCGCCCAACACTGAAGCTTTCTTT. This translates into CASRPPNTEAFF.

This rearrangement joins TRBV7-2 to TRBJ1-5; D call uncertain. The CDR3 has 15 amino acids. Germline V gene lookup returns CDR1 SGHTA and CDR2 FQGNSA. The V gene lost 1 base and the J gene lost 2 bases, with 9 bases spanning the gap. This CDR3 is CASSLGLSRNQPQHF. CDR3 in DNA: TGTGCCAGCAGCTTAGGTCTGTCTCGCAATCAGCCCCAGCATTTT.

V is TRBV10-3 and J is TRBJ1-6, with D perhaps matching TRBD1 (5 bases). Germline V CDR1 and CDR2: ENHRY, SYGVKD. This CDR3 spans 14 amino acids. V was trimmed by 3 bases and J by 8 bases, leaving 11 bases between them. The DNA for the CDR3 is TGTGCCATCAGTGAAAGCCAGGGAGATTCACCCCTCCACTTT. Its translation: CAISESQGDSPLHF.

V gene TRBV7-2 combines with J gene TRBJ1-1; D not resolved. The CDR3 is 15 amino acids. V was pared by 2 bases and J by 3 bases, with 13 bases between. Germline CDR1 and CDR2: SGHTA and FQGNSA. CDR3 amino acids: CASSLSPVTYTEAFF. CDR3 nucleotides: TGTGCCAGCAGCTTAAGCCCCGTGACCTACACTGAAGCTTTCTTT.